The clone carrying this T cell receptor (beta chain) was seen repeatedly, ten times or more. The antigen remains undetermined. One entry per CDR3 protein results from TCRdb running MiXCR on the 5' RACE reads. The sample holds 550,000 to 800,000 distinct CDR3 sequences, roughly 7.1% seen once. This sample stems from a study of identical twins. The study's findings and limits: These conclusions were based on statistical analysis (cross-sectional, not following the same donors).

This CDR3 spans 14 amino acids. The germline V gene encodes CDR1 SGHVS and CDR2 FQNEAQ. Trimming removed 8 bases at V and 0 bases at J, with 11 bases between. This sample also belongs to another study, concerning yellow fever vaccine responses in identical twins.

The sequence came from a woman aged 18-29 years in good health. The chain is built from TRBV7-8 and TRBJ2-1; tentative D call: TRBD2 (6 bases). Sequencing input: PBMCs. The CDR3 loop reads CASVLAVSYNEQFF. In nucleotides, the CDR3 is TGTGCCAGCGTGTTAGCGGTCTCCTACAATGAGCAGTTCTTC. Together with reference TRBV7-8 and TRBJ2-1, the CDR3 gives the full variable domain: GAGVSQSPRYKVAKRGQDVALRCDPISGHVSLFWYQQALGQGPEFLTYFQNEAQLDKSGLPSDRFFAERPEGSVSTLKIQRTQQEDSAVYLCASVLAVSYNEQFFGPGTRLTVL.